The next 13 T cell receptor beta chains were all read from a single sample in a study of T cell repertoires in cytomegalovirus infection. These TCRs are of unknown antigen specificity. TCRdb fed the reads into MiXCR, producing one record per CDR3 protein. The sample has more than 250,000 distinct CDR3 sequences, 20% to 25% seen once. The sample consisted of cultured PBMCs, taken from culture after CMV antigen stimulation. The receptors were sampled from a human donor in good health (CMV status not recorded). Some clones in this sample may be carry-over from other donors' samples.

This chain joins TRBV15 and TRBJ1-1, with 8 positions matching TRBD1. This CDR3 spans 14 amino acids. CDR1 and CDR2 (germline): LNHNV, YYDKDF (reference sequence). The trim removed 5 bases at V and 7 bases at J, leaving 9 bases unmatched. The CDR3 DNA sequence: TGTGCCACCAGCTCATTACAGGGGGTCAGTGAAGCTTTCTTT. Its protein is CATSSLQGVSEAFF.

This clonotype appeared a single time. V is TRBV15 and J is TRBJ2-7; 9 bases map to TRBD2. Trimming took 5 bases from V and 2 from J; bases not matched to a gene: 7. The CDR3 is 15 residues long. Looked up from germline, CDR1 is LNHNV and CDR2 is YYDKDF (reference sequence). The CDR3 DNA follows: TGTGCCACCAGCGAGCCCCAGCGGGGGGCCTACGAGCAGTACTTC. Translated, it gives CATSEPQRGAYEQYF.

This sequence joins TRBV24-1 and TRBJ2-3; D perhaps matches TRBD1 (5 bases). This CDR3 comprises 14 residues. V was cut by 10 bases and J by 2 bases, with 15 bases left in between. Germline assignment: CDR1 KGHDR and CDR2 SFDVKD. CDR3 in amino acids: CATDQDTSTDTQYF. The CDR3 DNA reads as TGTGCCACTGATCAGGACACGTCCACAGATACGCAGTATTTT.

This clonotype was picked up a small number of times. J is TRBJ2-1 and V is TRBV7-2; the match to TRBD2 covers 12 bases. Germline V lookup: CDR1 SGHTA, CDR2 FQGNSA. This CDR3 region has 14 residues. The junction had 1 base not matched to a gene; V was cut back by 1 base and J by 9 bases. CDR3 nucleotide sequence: TGTGCCAGCAGCTTAGGACTAGCGGGAGTTGAGCAGTTCTTC. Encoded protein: CASSLGLAGVEQFF.

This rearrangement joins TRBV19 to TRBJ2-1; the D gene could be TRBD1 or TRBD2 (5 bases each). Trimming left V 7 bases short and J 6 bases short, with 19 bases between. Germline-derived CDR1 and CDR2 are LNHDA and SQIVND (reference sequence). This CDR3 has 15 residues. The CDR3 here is CASKEVGPTANEQFF. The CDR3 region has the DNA TGTGCCAGTAAGGAGGTGGGGCCAACCGCCAATGAGCAGTTCTTC.

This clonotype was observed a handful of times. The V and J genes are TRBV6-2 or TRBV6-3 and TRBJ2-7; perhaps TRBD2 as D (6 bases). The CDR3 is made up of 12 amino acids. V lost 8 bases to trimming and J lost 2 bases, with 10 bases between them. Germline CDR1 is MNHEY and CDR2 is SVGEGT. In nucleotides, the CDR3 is TGTGCCAGCGGGACTTTAGCCTACGAGCAGTACTTC. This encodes CASGTLAYEQYF.

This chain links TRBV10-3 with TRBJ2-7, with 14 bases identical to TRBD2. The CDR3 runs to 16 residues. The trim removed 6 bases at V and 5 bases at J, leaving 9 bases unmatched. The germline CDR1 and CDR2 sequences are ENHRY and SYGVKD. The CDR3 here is CAIRGTSGSGLHEQYF. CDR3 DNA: TGTGCCATCAGGGGGACTAGCGGGAGTGGCCTACACGAGCAGTACTTC.

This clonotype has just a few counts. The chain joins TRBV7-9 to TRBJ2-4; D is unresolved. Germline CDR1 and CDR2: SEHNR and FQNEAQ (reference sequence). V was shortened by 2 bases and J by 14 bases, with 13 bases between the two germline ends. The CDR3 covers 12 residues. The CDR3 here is CASSLLTPEEYF. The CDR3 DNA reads TGTGCCAGCAGCTTATTAACCCCCGAAGAGTACTTC.

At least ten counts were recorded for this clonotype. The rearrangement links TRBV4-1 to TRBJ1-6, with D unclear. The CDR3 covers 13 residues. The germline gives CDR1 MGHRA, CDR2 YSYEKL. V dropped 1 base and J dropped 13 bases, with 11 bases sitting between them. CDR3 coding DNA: TGCGCCAGCAGCCAAGGGGAGGGTAGGCCCCTCCACTTT. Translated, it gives CASSQGEGRPLHF.

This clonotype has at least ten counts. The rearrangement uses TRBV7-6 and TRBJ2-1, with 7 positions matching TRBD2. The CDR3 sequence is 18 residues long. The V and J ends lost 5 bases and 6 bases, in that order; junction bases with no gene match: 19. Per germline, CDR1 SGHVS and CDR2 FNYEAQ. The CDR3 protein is CASSQLISGLVGGNEQFF. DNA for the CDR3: TGTGCCAGCAGCCAACTTATTAGCGGGCTTGTGGGCGGCAATGAGCAGTTCTTC.

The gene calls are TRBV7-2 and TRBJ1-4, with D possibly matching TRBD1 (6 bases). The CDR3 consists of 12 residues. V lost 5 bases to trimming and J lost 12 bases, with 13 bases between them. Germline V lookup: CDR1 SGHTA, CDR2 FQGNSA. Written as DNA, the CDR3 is TGTGCCAGCAGCGCCTATACAGGGCAACTGTTTTTT. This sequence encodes CASSAYTGQLFF.

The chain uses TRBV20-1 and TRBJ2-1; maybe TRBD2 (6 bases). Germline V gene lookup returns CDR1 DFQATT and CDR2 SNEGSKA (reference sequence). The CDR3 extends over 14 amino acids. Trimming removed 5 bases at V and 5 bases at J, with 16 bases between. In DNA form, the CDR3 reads TGCAGTGCTGCCAGACTAGTGGTCCACAATGAGCAGTTCTTC. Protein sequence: CSAARLVVHNEQFF.

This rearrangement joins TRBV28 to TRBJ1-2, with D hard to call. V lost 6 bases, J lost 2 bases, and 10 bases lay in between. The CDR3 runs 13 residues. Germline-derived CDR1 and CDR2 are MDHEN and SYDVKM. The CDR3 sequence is CASRTTANYGYTF. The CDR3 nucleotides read TGTGCCAGCAGGACAACAGCGAACTATGGCTACACCTTC.